This T cell receptor (beta chain) was identified in a study of regulatory T cells in long-lasting Graves disease. Study-wide results and limits: The study found TRBV28, TRBJ1-2 and TRBJ2-5 favored in persistent disease.

Turning to this clonotype: Its antigen is not identified.

Arm-PCR with iRepertoire HTBI primers amplified the CDR3 regions for these TCR beta libraries. TCRdb redid the calling of the multiplex PCR reads with MiXCR, one entry per CDR3 protein. The sample contains over 650,000 distinct CDR3 sequences, around 32% of which appear only once. As for time point: persistent/refractory GD, antithyroid drugs over 5 years with positive TRAb. PBMC RNA served as the TCR library source. The ends were cut back, 3 bases at V and 3 bases at J, with 6 bases in the middle. This CDR3 region has 12 residues. The chain joins TRBV12-3 or TRBV12-4 to TRBJ2-7; D call uncertain. The receptor was isolated from a female donor with Graves disease. This sample comprised peripheral blood mononuclear cells (PBMCs), obtained when the disease was refractory, from a patient treated with antithyroid drugs. This chain's CDR3 is CASSFEFYEQYF. The CDR3 DNA reads TGTGCCAGCAGTTTCGAGTTCTACGAGCAGTACTTC.